Sequencing of this TCR beta chain was carried out in a study of T cells after yellow fever vaccination. This CDR3 region has 12 residues. Germline V gives CDR1 SGHVS, CDR2 FQNEAQ. MiXCR was run by TCRdb on the 5' RACE reads, yielding one entry per CDR3 protein. The repertoire has some 250,000 distinct CDR3 sequences, around 3.5% of them found once; the top ten carry 15% to 20%. In its sample, this clonotype was seen once. The junction departs from germline at one end; a sequencing error may be responsible. The J gene is TRBJ1-2, the V gene TRBV7-8; D call uncertain. Sequencing was performed on PBMCs, taken 15 days after the yellow fever booster vaccination. This receptor was taken from a man younger than 30 who received the YFV17D yellow fever vaccine. CDR3 loop: CASSLNNSGYTF. The CDR3 bases are TGTGCCAGCAGCTTAAATAACTCTGGCTACACCTTC.